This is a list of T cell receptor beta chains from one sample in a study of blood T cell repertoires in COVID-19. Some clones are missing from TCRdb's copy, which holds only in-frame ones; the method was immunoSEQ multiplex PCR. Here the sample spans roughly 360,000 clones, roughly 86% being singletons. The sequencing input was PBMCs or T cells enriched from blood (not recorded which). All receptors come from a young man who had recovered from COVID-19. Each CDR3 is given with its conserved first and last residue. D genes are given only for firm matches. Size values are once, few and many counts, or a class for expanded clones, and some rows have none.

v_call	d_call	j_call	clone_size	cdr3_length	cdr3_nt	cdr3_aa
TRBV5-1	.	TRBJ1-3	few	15	TGCGCCAGCAGCCCCGGAGGGGCTGATGGAAACACCATATATTTT	CASSPGGADGNTIYF
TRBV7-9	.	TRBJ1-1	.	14	TGTGCCAGCAGCTTATTTCCAGGGAACACTGAAGCTTTCTTT	CASSLFPGNTEAFF
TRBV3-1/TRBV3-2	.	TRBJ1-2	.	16	TGTGCCAGCACCCTTACGCAGGGTGCAGCTAACTATGGCTACACCTTC	CASTLTQGAANYGYTF
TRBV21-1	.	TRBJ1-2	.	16	TGTGCCAGCATATGGACAGGGCCCACTCAGACTAATGGCTACACCTTC	CASIWTGPTQTNGYTF
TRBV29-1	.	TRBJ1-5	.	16	TGCAGCGTTGAAGGGGACGGGACAAGTAGCAATCAGCCCCAGCATTTT	CSVEGDGTSSNQPQHF
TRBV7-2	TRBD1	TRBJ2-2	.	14	TGTGCCAGCAGCCCGGACAGGTGGGGGGGGGAGCTGTTTTTT	CASSPDRWGGELFF
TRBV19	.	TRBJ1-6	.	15	TGTGCCAGTAGTATACTCGGCAGGGTGGATTCACCCCTCCACTTT	CASSILGRVDSPLHF
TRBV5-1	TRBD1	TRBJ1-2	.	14	TGCGCCAGCAGCTTGGGACAGGGGGTATATGGCTACACCTTC	CASSLGQGVYGYTF
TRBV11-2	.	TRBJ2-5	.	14	TGTGCCAGCAGCTTAGTCCGGGGTCAAGAGACCCAGTACTTC	CASSLVRGQETQYF
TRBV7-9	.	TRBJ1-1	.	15	TGTGCCAGCAGCTCAACCCTATTTGGGGAGACTGAAGCTTTCTTT	CASSSTLFGETEAFF
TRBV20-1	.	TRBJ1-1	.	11	TGCAGTGCTGGGCGAAACACTGAAGCTTTCTTT	CSAGRNTEAFF
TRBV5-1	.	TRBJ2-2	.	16	TGCGCCAGCAGCCGGTGGGGGGATCGGAACACCGGGGAGCTGTTTTTT	CASSRWGDRNTGELFF
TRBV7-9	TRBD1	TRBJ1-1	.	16	TGTGCCAGCAGCAGCCTCAGGGACAGGGGTCCTACTGAAGCTTTCTTT	CASSSLRDRGPTEAFF
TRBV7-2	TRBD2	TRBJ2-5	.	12	TGTGCCAGCAGCTTAACGGCGGGGGCCCAGTACTTC	CASSLTAGAQYF
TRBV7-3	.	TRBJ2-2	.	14	TGTGCCAGCAGCGGAGACCGGAACACCGGGGAGCTGTTTTTT	CASSGDRNTGELFF
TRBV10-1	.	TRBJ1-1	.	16	TGCGCCAGCAGTGAGAAGAAGGGGTGGGCGAACACTGAAGCTTTCTTT	CASSEKKGWANTEAFF
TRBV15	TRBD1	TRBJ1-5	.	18	TGTGCTAAGCGGAGGACAGGGGCGTTTGGGGAAGGATCTCAGCCCCAGCATTTT	CAKRRTGAFGEGSQPQHF
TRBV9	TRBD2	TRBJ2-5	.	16	TGTGCCAGCAGCGTAGGGCTAGCGGGGGCCACAGAGACCCAGTACTTC	CASSVGLAGATETQYF
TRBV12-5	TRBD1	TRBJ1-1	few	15	TGTGCTAGTGGTTTGCCCACAGGGGTGAACACTGAAGCTTTCTTT	CASGLPTGVNTEAFF
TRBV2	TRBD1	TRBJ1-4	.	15	TGTGCCAGCAGTGAACAGGGGGCCCTTGCTGAAAAACTGTTTTTT	CASSEQGALAEKLFF
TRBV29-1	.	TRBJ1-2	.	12	TGCAGCTTTGAAAGGGGCGTTGGTGGCTACACCTTC	CSFERGVGGYTF
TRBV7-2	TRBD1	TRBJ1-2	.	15	TGTGCCAGCACCCTGAACAGGGGCTTAGGCTATGGCTACACCTTC	CASTLNRGLGYGYTF
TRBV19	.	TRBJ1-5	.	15	TGTGCCAGTAGTCCCTTTGACAGGAACAATCAGCCCCAGCATTTT	CASSPFDRNNQPQHF
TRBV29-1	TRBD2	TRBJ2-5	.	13	TGCAGCGTTGGCGGGGGGGGGCAAGAGACCCAGTACTTC	CSVGGGGQETQYF
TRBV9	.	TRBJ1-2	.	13	TGTGCCAGCAGCGTAGTTCAAAACTATGGCTACACCTTC	CASSVVQNYGYTF
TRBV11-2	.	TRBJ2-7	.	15	TGTGCCAGCAGCTTAATATGGGGAGAGGTCTACGAGCAGTACTTC	CASSLIWGEVYEQYF
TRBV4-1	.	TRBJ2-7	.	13	TGCGCCAGCAGCCAAGAAGGTAGCAACGAGCAGTACTTC	CASSQEGSNEQYF
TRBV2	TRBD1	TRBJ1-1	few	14	TGTGCCAGCAGTACGTACAGGGGGCTGGATGAAGCTTTCTTT	CASSTYRGLDEAFF
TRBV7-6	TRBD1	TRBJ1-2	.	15	TGTGCCAGCAGCTTAGCAGCAGGGGGTTACTATGGCTACACCTTC	CASSLAAGGYYGYTF
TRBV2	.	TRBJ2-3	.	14	TGTGCCAGCAGTCTGACGGGGTGGATCGATACGCAGTATTTT	CASSLTGWIDTQYF
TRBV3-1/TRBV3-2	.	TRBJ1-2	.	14	TGTGCCAGCAGCCAGGTAACTGCTAACTATGGCTACACCTTC	CASSQVTANYGYTF
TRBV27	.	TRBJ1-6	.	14	TGTGCCAGCAGATGGGACAATGATAATTCACCCCTCCACTTT	CASRWDNDNSPLHF
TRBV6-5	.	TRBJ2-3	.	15	TGTGCCAGCAGTTATGACAAGACAGGCACAGATACGCAGTATTTT	CASSYDKTGTDTQYF
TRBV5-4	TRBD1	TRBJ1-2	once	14	TGTGCCAGCACCAAAGGGGGCGAGGACTATGGCTACACCTTC	CASTKGGEDYGYTF
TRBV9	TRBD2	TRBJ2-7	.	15	TGTGCCAGCAGCGTAAGCGGGGCGCCTTACTACGAGCAGTACTTC	CASSVSGAPYYEQYF
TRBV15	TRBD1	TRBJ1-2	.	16	TGTGCCACCAGCCGAAGCCGGGACAGACTACCCTATGGCTACACCTTC	CATSRSRDRLPYGYTF
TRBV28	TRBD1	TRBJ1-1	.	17	TGTGCCAGCAGTTTAGTCCCGGGACAGGGATTGAACACTGAAGCTTTCTTT	CASSLVPGQGLNTEAFF
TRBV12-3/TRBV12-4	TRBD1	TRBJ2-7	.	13	TGTGCCAGCGAGCAACAGAACAGGGGAGAGCAGTACTTC	CASEQQNRGEQYF
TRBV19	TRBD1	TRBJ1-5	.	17	TGTGCCAGTAGTAGGGCAGGGGGAGATGGTAGCAATCAGCCCCAGCATTTT	CASSRAGGDGSNQPQHF
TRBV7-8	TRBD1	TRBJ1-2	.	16	TGTGCCAGCAGCCAACGTCCCGGGACAGGGGGCTATGGCTACACCTTC	CASSQRPGTGGYGYTF
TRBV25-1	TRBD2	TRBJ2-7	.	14	TGTGCCAGCAGTCCCGGGACTAGAGCCTACGAGCAGTACTTC	CASSPGTRAYEQYF
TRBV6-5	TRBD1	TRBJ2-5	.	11	TGTGCCAGCAACAGGGGAGAGACCCAGTACTTC	CASNRGETQYF
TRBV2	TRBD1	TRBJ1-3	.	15	TGTGCCAGCAGTGAGACAGGGGCCGGAGGAAACACCATATATTTT	CASSETGAGGNTIYF
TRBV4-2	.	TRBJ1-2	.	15	TGTGCCAGCAGCCCAGGAACGGACAGCCTCTATGGCTACACCTTC	CASSPGTDSLYGYTF
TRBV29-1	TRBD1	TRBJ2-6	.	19	TGCAGCGTTGAAGTGGGTTTTCAGGGACAGGGAGCTGGGGCCAACGTCCTGACTTTC	CSVEVGFQGQGAGANVLTF
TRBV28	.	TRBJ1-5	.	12	TGTGCCAGCAGCTCGGGCAATCAGCCCCAGCATTTT	CASSSGNQPQHF
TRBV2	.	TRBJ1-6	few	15	TGTGCCAGCAGTGAGGGGGCTCCGGGAAATTCACCCCTCCACTTT	CASSEGAPGNSPLHF
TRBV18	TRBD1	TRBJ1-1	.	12	TGTGCCAGCTCGTCTGACAGGGGGGTAACTTTCTTT	CASSSDRGVTFF
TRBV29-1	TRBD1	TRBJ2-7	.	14	TGCAGCGTTATGGGACACAGGGGCTCCTACGAGCAGTACTTC	CSVMGHRGSYEQYF
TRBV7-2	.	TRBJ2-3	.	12	TGTGCCAGCAGGGGGGCGGTAGATACGCAGTATTTT	CASRGAVDTQYF
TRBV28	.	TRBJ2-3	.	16	TGTGCCAGCAGTTTAGCCGGGGGGCGATTAGCAGATACGCAGTATTTT	CASSLAGGRLADTQYF
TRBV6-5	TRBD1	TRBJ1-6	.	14	TGTGCCAGCACTGGACAGGGACGTAATTCACCCCTCCACTTT	CASTGQGRNSPLHF
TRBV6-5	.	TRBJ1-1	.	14	TGTGCCAGCAGTTACTCTGAAGGGGACACTGAAGCTTTCTTT	CASSYSEGDTEAFF
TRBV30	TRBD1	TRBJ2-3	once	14	TGTGCCTGGAGTTTTACAGGGGGGTTTGATACGCAGTATTTT	CAWSFTGGFDTQYF
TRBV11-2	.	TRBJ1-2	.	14	TGTGCCAGCAGTCCGCGGGACGGAAACTATGGCTACACCTTC	CASSPRDGNYGYTF